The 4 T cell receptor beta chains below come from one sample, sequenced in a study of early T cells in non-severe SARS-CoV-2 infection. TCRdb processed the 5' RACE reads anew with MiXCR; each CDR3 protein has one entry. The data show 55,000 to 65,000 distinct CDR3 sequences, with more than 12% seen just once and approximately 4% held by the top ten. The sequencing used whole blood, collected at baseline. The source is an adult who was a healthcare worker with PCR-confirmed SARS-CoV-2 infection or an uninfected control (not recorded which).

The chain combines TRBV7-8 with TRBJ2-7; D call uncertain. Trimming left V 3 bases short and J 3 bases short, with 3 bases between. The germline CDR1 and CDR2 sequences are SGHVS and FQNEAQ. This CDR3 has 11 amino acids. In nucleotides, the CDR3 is TGTGCCAGCAGCTTGAGCTACGAGCAGTACTTC. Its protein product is CASSLSYEQYF. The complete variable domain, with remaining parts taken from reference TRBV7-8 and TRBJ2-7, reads GAGVSQSPRYKVAKRGQDVALRCDPISGHVSLFWYQQALGQGPEFLTYFQNEAQLDKSGLPSDRFFAERPEGSVSTLKIQRTQQEDSAVYLCASSLSYEQYFGPGTRLTVT.

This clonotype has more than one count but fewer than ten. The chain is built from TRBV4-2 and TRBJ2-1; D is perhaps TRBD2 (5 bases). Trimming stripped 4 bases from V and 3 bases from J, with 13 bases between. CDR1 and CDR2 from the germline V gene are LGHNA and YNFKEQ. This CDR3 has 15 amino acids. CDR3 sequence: CASSRAERSYNEQFF. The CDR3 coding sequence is TGTGCCAGCAGCCGAGCTGAGCGGAGCTACAATGAGCAGTTCTTC.

The DNA of the CDR3 is TGCAGTGCTAGTGCGATCGCGGGGGCCGCCTACAATGAGCAGTTCTTC. It is translated as CSASAIAGAAYNEQFF. V usage is TRBV20-1 and J usage is TRBJ2-1; the D gene is possibly TRBD2 (7 bases). CDR3 length equals 16 residues. Germline V gene data show CDR1 as DFQATT and CDR2 as SNEGSKA (reference sequence). V lost 3 bases and J lost 2, with 17 bases in between.

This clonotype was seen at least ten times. CDR3: CSAPRTGRTSYEQYF. CDR3 DNA sequence: TGCAGTGCTCCCCGGACAGGGAGAACATCGTACGAGCAGTACTTC. V is TRBV20-1 and J is TRBJ2-7; 8 bases map to TRBD1. J lost 4 bases, V lost 5 bases, and 13 bases had no gene match. This CDR3 is built from 15 residues. The germline V gene encodes CDR1 DFQATT and CDR2 SNEGSKA (reference sequence).